This entry lists 24 T cell receptor beta chains sequenced from one sample in a study of technical replicates of blood from a handful of donors (dated by TCRdb to about 2017). Library preparation was by the immunoSEQ multiplex PCR assay. Drawn from immuneACCESS, this table holds only the in-frame rearrangements with V and J called that TCRdb kept. Clones are partly lost; checked studies trace under half to an unresolved V gene and leave the rest unexplained. For this sample there are 70,000 to 95,000 clones; around 92% appear just once. The ten largest clones represent over 0.35% of the sample. Sample: T cells isolated from PBMCs. The receptors originated from a human donor in good health. Some clones in this sample may be carry-over from other donors' samples.

The chain uses TRBV19 and TRBJ1-2; D is uncertain. The CDR3 loop spans 13 amino acids. The germline V gene has CDR1 LNHDA and CDR2 SQIVND (reference sequence). The V end was cut by 3 bases, the J end by 7 bases, with 12 bases between. CDR3 in amino acids: CASSMISPSGYTF. The CDR3 bases are TGTGCCAGTAGTATGATCTCTCCGAGTGGCTACACCTTC.

This rearrangement joins TRBV5-6 to TRBJ2-7, with D perhaps TRBD2 (6 bases). The CDR3 has 14 amino acids. V lost 3 bases to trimming and J lost 7 bases, with 17 bases between them. CDR1 is SGHDT and CDR2 is YYEEEE in the germline V gene. DNA of the CDR3: TGTGCCAGCAGCTACGTGATCGGGGGTGGTGAGCAGTACTTC. Protein: CASSYVIGGGEQYF.

The rearrangement joins TRBV30 to TRBJ2-5; 9 bases match TRBD2. V lost 5 bases and J lost 5; bases outside the gene matches: 6. CDR1 and CDR2 (germline): GTSNPN, SVGIG (reference sequence). This CDR3 has 13 residues. The CDR3 loop is CAWASGRSETQYF. DNA of the CDR3: TGTGCCTGGGCAAGCGGGAGGTCGGAGACCCAGTACTTC.

The chain combines TRBV4-1 with TRBJ2-7, with D perhaps TRBD1 (5 bases). Germline V lookup: CDR1 MGHRA, CDR2 YSYEKL. V was shortened by 0 bases and J by 3 bases, with 6 bases between the two germline ends. The CDR3 has 13 residues. CDR3: CASSQDDSYEQYF. The CDR3 DNA is TGCGCCAGCAGCCAAGATGACAGCTACGAGCAGTACTTC.

The chain uses TRBV29-1 and TRBJ2-3; 7 nucleotides align to TRBD2. Germline-derived CDR1 and CDR2 are SQVTM and ANQGSEA. Trimming cost V 5 bases and J 0 bases; bases outside gene matches: 5. This CDR3 is built from 14 residues. CDR3 nucleotide sequence: TGCAGCGTTCCAACTAGCGTTAGCACAGATACGCAGTATTTT. Encoded protein: CSVPTSVSTDTQYF.

The rearrangement links TRBV6-1 to TRBJ2-7, with a weak D call TRBD2 (5 bases). This CDR3 has 13 amino acids. V was pared by 8 bases and J by 3 bases, with 14 bases between. CDR1 is MNHNS and CDR2 is SASEGT in the germline V gene. This CDR3 reads CASAELVFYEQYF. In DNA, the CDR3 is TGTGCCAGCGCTGAACTAGTTTTCTACGAGCAGTACTTC.

This clone was seen only once. The V gene is TRBV19, the J gene TRBJ2-1, with D hard to call. Germline CDR1 and CDR2: LNHDA and SQIVND (reference sequence). Trimming pared 2 bases from V and 4 bases from J, leaving 6 bases between. The CDR3 is made up of 13 amino acids. This CDR3 is CASSIFEYNEQFF. CDR3 nucleotides: TGTGCCAGTAGTATATTTGAGTACAATGAGCAGTTCTTC.

This chain uses TRBV28 with TRBJ1-5, with D perhaps TRBD1 (5 bases). Trimming shortened V by 6 bases and J by 3 bases, and 6 bases separated the two germline ends. Germline lookup yields CDR1 MDHEN and CDR2 SYDVKM. The CDR3 length is 12 residues. As DNA, the CDR3 is TGTGCCAGCAGGGGGCCCAATCAGCCCCAGCATTTT. Amino acids: CASRGPNQPQHF.

The chain joins TRBV28 to TRBJ1-2; D may be TRBD1 (6 bases). V was shortened by 6 bases and J by 8 bases, with 19 bases between the two germline ends. This CDR3 spans 14 amino acids. Germline V gene sequence: CDR1 MDHEN, CDR2 SYDVKM. The CDR3 sequence: CASRQRGTPIGYTF. CDR3 bases: TGTGCCAGCAGACAAAGGGGGACGCCCATCGGCTACACCTTC.

A single count supports this clone. The gene calls are TRBV11-2 and TRBJ2-1; possible D gene TRBD2, 5 bases. Germline-derived CDR1 and CDR2 are SGHAT and FQNNGV. With 5 bases removed from V and 1 base from J, the gap between germline ends came to 9 bases. The CDR3 runs 14 residues. For the CDR3, the DNA is TGTGCCAGCAGCATGCCGGGGTCCTACAATGAGCAGTTCTTC. Translation gives CASSMPGSYNEQFF.

This clone was recorded only once. The chain couples TRBV7-9 to TRBJ1-2, with TRBD1 as a possible D gene (6 bases). This CDR3 region has 15 residues. Germline assignment: CDR1 SEHNR and CDR2 FQNEAQ (reference sequence). Trimming left V 7 bases short and J 4 bases short, with 19 bases between. CDR3 bases: TGTGCCAGCATCCCCTGGGACACCAAAACCTATGGCTACACCTTC. This encodes CASIPWDTKTYGYTF.

This clone was observed a few times. The chain links TRBV19 to TRBJ2-1, with TRBD2 matching over 10 bases. The V gene's germline CDR1 is LNHDA and CDR2 SQIVND (reference sequence). This CDR3 contains 14 residues. V lost 5 bases and J lost 6; bases outside the gene matches: 4. In DNA, the CDR3 is TGTGCCAGTAGTCTACTAGCGGGACCCAATGAGCAGTTCTTC. It specifies CASSLLAGPNEQFF. Looking up the rest from reference TRBV19 and TRBJ2-1 gives the full variable domain: DGGITQSPKYLFRKEGQNVTLSCEQNLNHDAMYWYRQDPGQGLRLIYYSQIVNDFQKGDIAEGYSVSREKKESFPLTVTSAQKNPTAFYLCASSLLAGPNEQFFGPGTRLTVL.

V and J are TRBV27 and TRBJ2-7, with TRBD1 identical over 8 bases. The CDR3 has 13 residues. Germline CDR1 reads MNHEY; CDR2 reads SMNVEV (reference sequence). V lost 8 bases, J lost 5 bases, and 8 bases stayed unmatched. CDR3 coding DNA: TGTGCCAGCGGCCCGACAGGGGAACACGAGCAGTACTTC. It codes for CASGPTGEHEQYF.

The genes are TRBV6-1 and TRBJ2-7, with 7 bases aligning to TRBD1. With V trimmed by 2 bases and J by 3 bases, 7 bases remained unmatched. The CDR3 is 15 amino acids. Germline CDR1 is MNHNS and CDR2 is SASEGT. CDR3 in amino acids: CASSEIVTGYYEQYF. CDR3 nucleotide sequence: TGTGCCAGCAGTGAAATAGTGACAGGGTACTACGAGCAGTACTTC.

The chain carries TRBV29-1 and TRBJ1-2; 7 bases are a match to TRBD1. Germline trimming cut 5 bases from V and 5 bases from J; bases unmatched to any gene: 11. Per germline, CDR1 SQVTM and CDR2 ANQGSEA. The CDR3 is 14 amino acids. In nucleotides, the CDR3 is TGCAGCGTTCTTGGGCAGGGGGTACGGTATGGCTACACCTTC. Protein sequence: CSVLGQGVRYGYTF.

The chain couples TRBV30 to TRBJ2-2, with TRBD2 identical over 11 bases. There are 14 residues in the CDR3. CDR1 is GTSNPN, CDR2 SVGIG, per germline (reference sequence). Trimming took 4 bases from V and 8 from J; bases not matched to a gene: 6. The CDR3 DNA sequence: TGTGCCTGGACACTAGCGGGAGCGTCGGGGGAGCTGTTTTTT. Amino acids: CAWTLAGASGELFF.

This chain links TRBV5-4 with TRBJ1-1; D not certain. V was pared by 4 bases and J by 1 base, with 8 bases between. This CDR3 region has 13 residues. Germline CDR1 SGHNT, CDR2 YYREEE (reference sequence). CDR3 DNA sequence: TGTGCCAGCAGCCCCCCAGGGAACACTGAAGCTTTCTTT. Its translation: CASSPPGNTEAFF.

V gene TRBV5-5 combines with J gene TRBJ1-5, with D perhaps TRBD1 (5 bases). The CDR3 loop spans 18 amino acids. V was cut by 4 bases and J by 0 bases, with 20 bases left in between. Germline-derived CDR1 and CDR2 are SGHKS and YYEKEE (reference sequence). For the CDR3, the DNA is TGTGCCAGCAGCCCAATAAATACAGGAAACAATAGCAATCAGCCCCAGCATTTT. Amino acid sequence: CASSPINTGNNSNQPQHF.

The chain carries TRBV28 and TRBJ2-6, with 9 bases identical to TRBD2. The CDR3 sequence is 20 residues long. Trimming took 2 bases from V and 0 from J; bases not matched to a gene: 11. The V gene's germline CDR1 is MDHEN and CDR2 SYDVKM. CDR3 in DNA: TGTGCCAGCAGTTTACCTACCCGACTAGCGGCGCTCTCTGGGGCCAACGTCCTGACTTTC. Translated, it gives CASSLPTRLAALSGANVLTF. Full variable domain (rest looked up from reference TRBV28 and TRBJ2-6): DVKVTQSSRYLVKRTGEKVFLECVQDMDHENMFWYRQDPGLGLRLIYFSYDVKMKEKGDIPEGYSVSREKKERFSLILESASTNQTSMYLCASSLPTRLAALSGANVLTFGAGSRLTVL.

The table lists this clone with a count of one. The V and J genes are TRBV11-3 and TRBJ2-1, with 8 bases identical to TRBD1. J lost 3 bases, V lost 5 bases, and 6 bases had no gene match. CDR1 is SGHNT, CDR2 YENEEA, per germline. This CDR3 is 15 amino acids long. The CDR3 sequence: CASSAPGTGYNEQFF. For the CDR3, the DNA is TGTGCCAGCAGCGCCCCCGGGACAGGCTACAATGAGCAGTTCTTC. The variable domain in full, with the rest retrieved from reference TRBV11-3 and TRBJ2-1, is EAGVVQSPRYKIIEKKQPVAFWCNPISGHNTLYWYLQNLGQGPELLIRYENEEAVDDSQLPKDRFSAERLKGVDSTLKIQPAELGDSAVYLCASSAPGTGYNEQFFGPGTRLTVL.

The chain carries TRBV7-6 and TRBJ2-7; TRBD1 matches at 10 bases. The ends lost 5 bases at V and 5 bases at J; junction bases unmatched: 6. There are 14 residues in the CDR3. Germline values: CDR1 SGHVS, CDR2 FNYEAQ. CDR3 amino acids: CASSPGTGANEQYF. Here the CDR3 DNA reads TGTGCCAGCAGCCCCGGGACAGGGGCCAACGAGCAGTACTTC. The variable domain in full, with the rest retrieved from reference TRBV7-6 and TRBJ2-7, is GAGVSQSPRYKVTKRGQDVALRCDPISGHVSLYWYRQALGQGPEFLTYFNYEAQQDKSGLPNDRFSAERPEGSISTLTIQRTEQRDSAMYRCASSPGTGANEQYFGPGTRLTVT.

As regards this clone: The junction departs from the called germline gene at one end, perhaps through a read error. This rearrangement joins TRBV27 to TRBJ2-1; 9 bases map to TRBD2. Germline V gene sequence: CDR1 MNHEY, CDR2 SMNVEV (reference sequence). The CDR3 length is 16 residues. CDR3 in DNA: TGTGCCAGCAGTTCCGGAGCTAGCGGGACCTACAATGGGCAGTTCTTC. Translation: CASSSGASGTYNGQFF.

This clone appeared once. The rearrangement uses TRBV15 and TRBJ2-1, with D hard to call. Trimming cost V 0 bases and J 8 bases, with 8 bases left between them. The CDR3 runs to 13 residues. CDR1 and CDR2 from the germline V gene are LNHNV and YYDKDF (reference sequence). The CDR3 spells CATSRDRDYEQFF. As DNA, the CDR3 is TGTGCCACCAGCAGAGATCGAGACTATGAGCAGTTCTTC.

The chain couples TRBV30 to TRBJ2-7, with D possibly matching TRBD2 (6 bases). The CDR3 covers 16 residues. V lost 2 bases and J 3 bases, leaving 20 bases between the germline ends. Looked up from germline, CDR1 is GTSNPN and CDR2 is SVGIG (reference sequence). CDR3 sequence: CAWSQERGLSIYEQYF. The CDR3 nucleotides are TGTGCCTGGAGTCAGGAGCGTGGACTATCAATCTACGAGCAGTACTTC.